One and the same sample provided the 18 T cell receptor beta chains below, sequenced in a study of shared clonotypes between healthy human individuals. Assay used: immunoSEQ multiplex PCR; TCRdb lists only in-frame clones, some missing. Here the sample spans around 1.9 million clones, 90% to 95% being singletons. Naive CD8 cells lacked CD45RO, underwent positive selection for CCR7 and left out terminally differentiated effector memory CD45RA+ cells. Sequencing was performed on naive CD8+ T cells from PBMCs. The receptors originated from a man aged 18 to 29 in good health. Some clones in this sample may be carry-over from other donors' samples.

The genes are TRBV7-8 and TRBJ1-3; D gene ambiguous. V was trimmed by 4 bases and J by 0 bases, leaving 10 bases between them. The CDR3 covers 15 residues. Germline lookup yields CDR1 SGHVS and CDR2 FQNEAQ. CDR3 protein: CASSSQRYSGNTIYF. The CDR3 region has the DNA TGTGCCAGCAGCTCGCAGAGATACTCTGGAAACACCATATATTTT. Variable domain in full (rest from reference TRBV7-8 and TRBJ1-3): GAGVSQSPRYKVAKRGQDVALRCDPISGHVSLFWYQQALGQGPEFLTYFQNEAQLDKSGLPSDRFFAERPEGSVSTLKIQRTQQEDSAVYLCASSSQRYSGNTIYFGEGSWLTVV.

V is TRBV4-3 and J is TRBJ2-7, with 12 bases identical to TRBD1. J gave up 1 base and V 4 bases, and 5 bases lay outside the gene matches. CDR1 is LGHNA and CDR2 is YSLEER in the germline V gene. The CDR3 consists of 16 residues. The CDR3 here is CASSPRDRGRSYEQYF. The CDR3, as DNA: TGCGCCAGCAGCCCCCGGGACAGGGGGCGATCCTACGAGCAGTACTTC.

The rearrangement links TRBV7-2 to TRBJ1-2; D remains ambiguous. The germline CDR1 and CDR2 sequences are SGHTA and FQGNSA. This CDR3 has 12 amino acids. Trimming took 2 bases from V and 2 from J, leaving 3 bases between them. The CDR3 spells CASSLKNYGYTF. DNA of the CDR3: TGTGCCAGCAGCTTAAAGAACTATGGCTACACCTTC.

The chain employs TRBV29-1 and TRBJ1-5, with 8 bases aligning to TRBD1. V shed 7 bases and J 6 bases; nucleotides not matched to a gene: 8. The CDR3 contains 13 residues. Germline V gene sequence: CDR1 SQVTM, CDR2 ANQGSEA. CDR3 DNA: TGCAGCGGGGCGACAGGGGTAGGTCAGCCCCAGCATTTT. This translates into CSGATGVGQPQHF.

The chain employs TRBV7-2 and TRBJ2-7; D uncertain. The germline V gene encodes CDR1 SGHTA and CDR2 FQGNSA. The V gene lost 2 bases and the J gene lost 7 bases, with 15 bases spanning the gap. This CDR3 contains 14 residues. Here the CDR3 reads CASSLSSALGEQYF. The CDR3 DNA follows: TGTGCCAGCAGCTTAAGTTCCGCGCTGGGGGAGCAGTACTTC.

The V gene is TRBV19, the J gene TRBJ2-1; 8 nucleotides match TRBD1. Trimming cost V 4 bases and J 7 bases; bases outside gene matches: 9. Germline V lookup: CDR1 LNHDA, CDR2 SQIVND (reference sequence). The CDR3 is 15 amino acids. The CDR3 DNA sequence: TGTGCCAGTAGTAGCCACGACAGGGGCTGGAATGAGCAGTTCTTC. This gives the protein CASSSHDRGWNEQFF.

V and J are TRBV7-2 and TRBJ2-3; 9 bases align to TRBD2. Unmatched junction bases numbered 3, after V lost 5 bases and J lost 0 bases. The CDR3 contains 15 residues. Germline CDR1 SGHTA, CDR2 FQGNSA. This CDR3 reads CASSTTSGSTDTQYF. The CDR3 DNA follows: TGTGCCAGCAGCACGACTAGCGGAAGCACAGATACGCAGTATTTT.

This clone was seen only once. The junction and the germline gene differ at one end; a read error may be behind it. The J gene is TRBJ1-1, the V gene TRBV6-6; TRBD1 is a possible D gene (5 bases). Germline values: CDR1 MNHNY, CDR2 SVGAGI (reference sequence). The CDR3 runs to 11 residues. The CDR3 nucleotides read TGTGCCAGCAGGCCCACCCTGGGGCATGACTTT. Encoded protein: CASRPTLGHDF.

The chain couples TRBV10-3 to TRBJ2-7, with TRBD1 identical over 10 bases. This CDR3 is 19 amino acids long. V was pared by 3 bases and J by 4 bases, with 18 bases of the junction left unmatched. CDR1 ENHRY and CDR2 SYGVKD come from the germline V gene. The CDR3 sequence is CAISDSKESGQGEPYEQYF. CDR3 nucleotides: TGTGCCATCAGTGATTCGAAGGAGAGTGGACAGGGGGAACCTTACGAGCAGTACTTC.

V is TRBV29-1 and J is TRBJ2-7; no definite D call. Trimming removed 4 bases at V and 0 bases at J, with 7 bases between. The CDR3 consists of 12 residues. CDR1 and CDR2 from the germline V gene are SQVTM and ANQGSEA. The CDR3 sequence is CSVAGYSYEQYF. CDR3 nucleotides: TGCAGCGTTGCCGGCTACTCCTACGAGCAGTACTTC.

This chain connects TRBV27 to TRBJ2-3; 8 bases are a match to TRBD1. Germline V gives CDR1 MNHEY, CDR2 SMNVEV (reference sequence). The CDR3 extends over 13 amino acids. V was clipped by 10 bases and J by 1 base; unmatched bases: 4. CDR3 sequence: CATQQGGTDTQYF. The CDR3 bases are TGTGCCACTCAACAGGGGGGCACAGATACGCAGTATTTT.

V is TRBV28 and J is TRBJ2-1, with D possibly called TRBD1 or TRBD2 (6 bases each). Germline V gene sequence: CDR1 MDHEN, CDR2 SYDVKM. The CDR3 has 16 amino acids. Trimming took off 3 bases at V and 3 bases at J, with 15 bases between the two ends. As DNA, the CDR3 is TGTGCCAGCAGTTTGGGAAGGGGGAGGTACTACAATGAGCAGTTCTTC. This codes for CASSLGRGRYYNEQFF.

As concerns this clone: This specimen includes other DNA sequences encoding the same CDR3. The CDR3 sequence: CASSQDSGQGTDTQYF. For the CDR3, the DNA is TGCGCCAGCAGCCAAGATTCCGGACAGGGGACAGATACGCAGTATTTT. The chain employs TRBV4-3 and TRBJ2-3; 9 bases agree with TRBD1. The CDR3 totals 16 residues. Trimming at V came to 0 bases and at J to 3 bases, leaving 4 bases not matched to a gene. Looked up from germline, CDR1 is LGHNA and CDR2 is YSLEER.

The chain carries TRBV2 and TRBJ1-2, with 7 bases lining up with TRBD1. The CDR3 consists of 14 residues. Trimming removed 11 bases from V and 4 bases from J; junction bases left unmatched: 13. Germline loops: CDR1 SNHLY, CDR2 FYNNEI. For the CDR3, the DNA is TGTGCCCGAAAGGACAGGCAGGGAGGCTATGGCTACACCTTC. Translated, it gives CARKDRQGGYGYTF.

CDR3 nucleotides: TGTGCCAGCAGTTTGGATATTAGCGGGAGGTTTCGCACAGATACGCAGTATTTT. It codes for CASSLDISGRFRTDTQYF. The chain combines TRBV28 with TRBJ2-3; TRBD2 matches at 10 bases. Germline CDR1 reads MDHEN; CDR2 reads SYDVKM. This CDR3 has 18 residues. V was clipped by 3 bases and J by 1 base; unmatched bases: 10. Filled out from reference TRBV28 and TRBJ2-3, the complete variable domain reads DVKVTQSSRYLVKRTGEKVFLECVQDMDHENMFWYRQDPGLGLRLIYFSYDVKMKEKGDIPEGYSVSREKKERFSLILESASTNQTSMYLCASSLDISGRFRTDTQYFGPGTRLTVL.

J is TRBJ1-4 and V is TRBV6-1; D remains unclear. Trimming took 0 bases from V and 4 from J, leaving 9 bases between them. Germline CDR1 MNHNS, CDR2 SASEGT. CDR3 length: 15 amino acids. CDR3 amino acids: CASSEAKGHNEKLFF. The CDR3 region has the DNA TGTGCCAGCAGTGAAGCTAAAGGCCATAATGAAAAACTGTTTTTT.

The V call is TRBV30, the J call TRBJ2-1; the D gene is possibly TRBD2 (6 bases). V gave up 0 bases and J gave up 5 bases, with 14 bases separating them. This CDR3 comprises 15 residues. Germline CDR1 is GTSNPN and CDR2 is SVGIG (reference sequence). The CDR3 loop is CAWSVDLARNNEQFF. The CDR3, as DNA: TGTGCCTGGAGTGTAGACCTAGCGCGAAACAATGAGCAGTTCTTC.

The chain employs TRBV7-9 and TRBJ1-3; the D is unclear. This CDR3 contains 15 residues. Germline values: CDR1 SEHNR, CDR2 FQNEAQ (reference sequence). The V end lost 0 bases, the J end lost 2 bases, and 8 bases lay between the germline ends. The CDR3 loop reads CASSLAFAPGNTIYF. CDR3 coding DNA: TGTGCCAGCAGCTTAGCTTTCGCTCCTGGAAACACCATATATTTT.